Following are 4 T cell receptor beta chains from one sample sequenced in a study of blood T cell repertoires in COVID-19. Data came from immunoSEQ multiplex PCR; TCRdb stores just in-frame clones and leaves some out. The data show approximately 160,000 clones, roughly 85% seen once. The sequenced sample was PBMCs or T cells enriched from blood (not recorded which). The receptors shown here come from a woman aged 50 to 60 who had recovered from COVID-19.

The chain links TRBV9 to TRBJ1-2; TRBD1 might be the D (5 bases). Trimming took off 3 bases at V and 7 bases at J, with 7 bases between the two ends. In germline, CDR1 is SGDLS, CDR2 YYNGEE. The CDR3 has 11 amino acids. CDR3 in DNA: TGTGCCAGCAGCGGGAGGGGTGGCTACACCTTC. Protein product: CASSGRGGYTF.

The CDR3 reads CASSLKGTGVGSPLHF. DNA for the CDR3: TGTGCCAGCAGCTTAAAGGGGACAGGGGTTGGTTCACCCCTCCACTTT. The chain recombines TRBV11-2 with TRBJ1-6; 10 nucleotides line up with TRBD1. Trimming took 2 bases from V and 9 from J; bases not matched to a gene: 7. Germline CDR1 reads SGHAT; CDR2 reads FQNNGV. The CDR3 covers 16 residues.

The CDR3 protein is CAIKDWAGYNEQFF. The CDR3, as DNA: TGTGCCATCAAGGACTGGGCGGGGTACAATGAGCAGTTCTTC. The chain recombines TRBV10-3 with TRBJ2-1; weak D call: TRBD2 (6 bases). Per the germline V gene, CDR1 is ENHRY and CDR2 is SYGVKD. This CDR3 contains 14 residues. V lost 7 bases to trimming and J lost 4 bases, with 14 bases between them.

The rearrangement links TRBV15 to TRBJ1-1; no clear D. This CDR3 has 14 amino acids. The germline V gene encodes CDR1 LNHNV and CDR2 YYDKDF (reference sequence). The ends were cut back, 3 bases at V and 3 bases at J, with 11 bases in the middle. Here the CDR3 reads CATSRETGYTEAFF. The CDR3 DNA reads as TGTGCCACCAGCAGGGAGACGGGGTACACTGAAGCTTTCTTT.